The 17 T cell receptor beta chains reported below all come from one sample, sequenced in a study of T cell responses to AZD1222 COVID-19 vaccine. Clones were read by immunoSEQ multiplex PCR, and TCRdb kept only the in-frame ones, dropping some. The table has fewer than 150,000 clones, roughly 87% seen once; the top ten hold just under 10%. The material was peripheral blood, obtained on day 0 of AZD1222 vaccination. The receptors were gathered from an adult in good health.

This clone appeared a single time. The chain has TRBV4-1 and TRBJ2-7, with a weak D call TRBD1 (6 bases). The CDR3 loop spans 14 amino acids. Per germline, CDR1 MGHRA and CDR2 YSYEKL. V was shortened by 4 bases and J by 6 bases, with 16 bases between the two germline ends. CDR3 bases: TGCGCCAGCAGCCGGGACATCGGGGCCCGCGAGCAGTACTTC. This translates into CASSRDIGAREQYF.

The chain carries TRBV12-5 and TRBJ2-7, with unresolved D. The CDR3 consists of 12 residues. V lost 2 bases, J lost 7 bases, and 9 bases lay in between. The germline gives CDR1 LGHNT, CDR2 FRNRAP. DNA for the CDR3: TGTGCTAGTGGTTTGCAAAAGTGGGAGCAGTACTTC. Translating gives CASGLQKWEQYF.

V usage is TRBV5-5 and J usage is TRBJ2-1; 7 bases match TRBD1. The CDR3 spans 18 residues. Germline V gives CDR1 SGHKS, CDR2 YYEKEE (reference sequence). The V and J ends lost 0 bases and 4 bases, in that order; junction bases with no gene match: 13. CDR3 nucleotides: TGTGCCAGCAGCTTGGGCCCCATCGGGACAGACCTTTACAATGAGCAGTTCTTC. Protein product: CASSLGPIGTDLYNEQFF.

The gene calls are TRBV10-3 and TRBJ2-7, with 7 bases fitting TRBD1. This CDR3 region has 13 residues. After removal of 6 bases from V and 3 bases from J, the junction contained 5 bases not matched to a gene. Germline values: CDR1 ENHRY, CDR2 SYGVKD. CDR3 protein: CAISGTESYEQYF. Written as DNA, the CDR3 is TGTGCCATCAGCGGGACAGAGAGCTACGAGCAGTACTTC.

The chain joins TRBV11-2 to TRBJ2-7; 9 positions match TRBD1. Germline CDR1 and CDR2: SGHAT and FQNNGV. This CDR3 comprises 15 residues. With 5 bases clipped from V and 3 bases from J, the junction kept 8 bases outside the gene matches. This CDR3 is CASSPSGTGHYEQYF. As DNA, the CDR3 is TGTGCCAGCAGCCCTTCCGGGACAGGGCACTACGAGCAGTACTTC.

V usage is TRBV7-2 and J usage is TRBJ2-7; possibly TRBD1 for D (5 bases). CDR1 SGHTA and CDR2 FQGNSA come from the germline V gene. The CDR3 consists of 16 residues. Trimming removed 0 bases from V and 2 bases from J, with 14 bases in between. As DNA, the CDR3 is TGTGCCAGCAGCTTAGCGGTTGGGCAGGGAACCTACGAGCAGTACTTC. Protein product: CASSLAVGQGTYEQYF.

The rearrangement joins TRBV10-1 to TRBJ2-7, with 9 nucleotides matching TRBD1. Germline V gives CDR1 WNHNN, CDR2 SYGVQD (reference sequence). The CDR3 runs to 15 residues. The J segment lost 5 bases and the V segment lost 3 bases, leaving 8 bases of the junction unmatched. The CDR3 nucleotides are TGCGCCAGCAGTGAAACCGGACAGGGGAAGCACGAGCAGTACTTC. Translated: CASSETGQGKHEQYF.

The chain carries TRBV7-3 and TRBJ2-1; no clear D gene. Looked up from germline, CDR1 is SGHTA and CDR2 is FQGTGA. V dropped 4 bases and J dropped 4 bases, with 8 bases sitting between them. The CDR3 length is 13 residues. In DNA form, the CDR3 reads TGTGCCAGCAGCTGGGCCCAGTACAATGAGCAGTTCTTC. Translating gives CASSWAQYNEQFF.

J is TRBJ2-2 and V is TRBV5-6, with 8 bases identical to TRBD2. With V trimmed by 7 bases and J by 4 bases, 6 bases remained unmatched. CDR1 SGHDT and CDR2 YYEEEE come from the germline V gene. The CDR3 is 14 residues long. CDR3: CASLRGGITGELFF. The CDR3 nucleotides are TGTGCCAGCCTCCGGGGGGGCATCACCGGGGAGCTGTTTTTT.

The gene calls are TRBV15 and TRBJ1-1; D gene ambiguous. Germline values: CDR1 LNHNV, CDR2 YYDKDF (reference sequence). V lost 0 bases and J lost 7, with 9 bases in between. The CDR3 sequence is 13 residues long. The CDR3 region has the DNA TGTGCCACCAGCAGAGATCGGAGCAGTGAAGCTTTCTTT. Translated: CATSRDRSSEAFF.

This clone came up a few times. This sample includes further DNA sequences coding for the same CDR3. This chain uses TRBV6-5 with TRBJ2-5; D is possibly TRBD2 (5 bases). The CDR3 has 14 amino acids. V gave up 2 bases and J gave up 3 bases, with 10 bases separating them. In germline, CDR1 is MNHEY, CDR2 SVGAGI. CDR3 sequence: CASSYAGREETQYF. The CDR3 bases are TGTGCCAGCAGTTACGCCGGGCGGGAAGAGACCCAGTACTTC.

This chain connects TRBV11-2 to TRBJ2-7, with 11 bases that match TRBD2. CDR3 length equals 16 residues. The germline gives CDR1 SGHAT, CDR2 FQNNGV. Trimming cost V 2 bases and J 2 bases; bases outside gene matches: 5. The CDR3 spells CASSLLGTSGAYEQYF. CDR3 DNA sequence: TGTGCCAGCAGCTTACTAGGGACTAGCGGAGCCTACGAGCAGTACTTC.

The V and J genes are TRBV7-2 and TRBJ1-5; TRBD1 aligns across 9 bases. V gave up 5 bases and J gave up 3 bases; unmatched junction bases: 2. The CDR3 loop spans 14 amino acids. Germline lookup yields CDR1 SGHTA and CDR2 FQGNSA. The CDR3 DNA sequence: TGTGCCAGCAGCCGGGACAGGGTCAATCAGCCCCAGCATTTT. This translates into CASSRDRVNQPQHF.

This clone appeared once. The rearrangement uses TRBV21-1 and TRBJ1-6. TRBV21-1 counts as a pseudogene. The CDR3 covers 23 residues. In DNA form, the CDR3 reads TGTGCCAGCAGCAGCGAATTGAATGCCCCCTACATCGTTATTCTGAGGGTAGATTCACCCCTCCACTTT. It is translated as CASSSELNAPYIVILRVDSPLHF.

The chain combines TRBV6-4 with TRBJ2-3; 10 bases map to TRBD2. Trimming cost V 3 bases and J 2 bases; bases outside gene matches: 8. Germline CDR1 MRHNA, CDR2 SNTAGT. The CDR3 runs to 17 residues. This chain's CDR3 is CASSESPAGGITDTQYF. The CDR3 DNA follows: TGTGCCAGCAGTGAATCCCCAGCGGGGGGGATCACAGATACGCAGTATTTT.

The chain joins TRBV4-1 to TRBJ2-7, with 10 bases lining up with TRBD1. Germline-derived CDR1 and CDR2 are MGHRA and YSYEKL. The CDR3 consists of 15 residues. The V segment lost 4 bases and the J segment 1 base; nucleotides outside the gene matches: 4. The CDR3 spells CASSPGTGESYEQYF. The CDR3 DNA reads as TGCGCCAGCAGCCCCGGGACAGGGGAGTCCTACGAGCAGTACTTC.

This clone has a handful of counts. The chain joins TRBV29-1 to TRBJ2-7; D perhaps matches TRBD2 (5 bases). Germline CDR1 SQVTM, CDR2 ANQGSEA. The CDR3 has 12 amino acids. Trimming cost V 4 bases and J 5 bases, with 12 bases left between them. In DNA, the CDR3 is TGCAGCGTTGGCCCCCTGGAGGACGAGCAGTACTTC. This encodes CSVGPLEDEQYF.